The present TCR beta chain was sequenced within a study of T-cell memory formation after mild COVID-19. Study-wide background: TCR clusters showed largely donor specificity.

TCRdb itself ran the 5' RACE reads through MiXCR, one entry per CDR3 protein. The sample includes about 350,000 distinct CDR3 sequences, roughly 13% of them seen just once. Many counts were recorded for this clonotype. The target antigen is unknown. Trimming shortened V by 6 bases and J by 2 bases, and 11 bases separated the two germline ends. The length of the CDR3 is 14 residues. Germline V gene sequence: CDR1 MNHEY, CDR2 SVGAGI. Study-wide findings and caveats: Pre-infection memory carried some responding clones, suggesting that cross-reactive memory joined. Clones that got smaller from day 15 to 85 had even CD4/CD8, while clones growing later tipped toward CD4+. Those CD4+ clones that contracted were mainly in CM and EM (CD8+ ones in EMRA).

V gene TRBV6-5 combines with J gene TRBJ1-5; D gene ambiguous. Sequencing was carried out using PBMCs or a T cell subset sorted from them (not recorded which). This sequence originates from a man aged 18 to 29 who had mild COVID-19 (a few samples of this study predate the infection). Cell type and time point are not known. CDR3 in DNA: TGTGCCAGCAGCCGAGCGGTGGGCAATCAGCCCCAGCATTTT. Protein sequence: CASSRAVGNQPQHF.